This T cell receptor beta chain was observed in a study of OX40 agonist ivuxolimab in advanced cancers. Overall study context: Patients were treated with ivuxolimab, an agonistic anti-OX40 (CD134) antibody. Findings and limits, study-wide: There was clonal expansion of CD4+ and CD8+ blood T cells by week 6 at 0.1 to 3.0 mg/kg.

Anyone with autoimmune disease history or systemic immunosuppression was excluded. This clone has just one count. Its antigen is still unknown. Assay: immunoSEQ multiplex PCR; the TCRdb copy retains only in-frame clones and omits some. The table includes around 76,000 clones, 84% detected once. Trimming took 4 bases from V and 1 from J, leaving 16 bases between them. Germline V gene lookup returns CDR1 MNHEY and CDR2 SVGAGI. The CDR3 is 16 residues long. This sample comprised CD4+ or CD8+ T cells sorted from blood, obtained in a trial of the OX40 agonist ivuxolimab. The chain recombines TRBV6-5 with TRBJ2-5; tentatively, D is TRBD2 (6 bases). This receptor was identified in an adult with an advanced solid tumor such as melanoma, head and neck, liver or kidney cancer. The CDR3 DNA is TGTGCCAGCAGTTCGGCAGCGGCGGGACTCCAAGAGACCCAGTACTTC. Amino acids: CASSSAAAGLQETQYF.